Shown below are 17 T cell receptor beta chains from a single sample sequenced in a study of radiation and T cells in renal cell carcinoma. Data came from immunoSEQ multiplex PCR; TCRdb stores just in-frame clones and leaves some out. The sample shows some 64,000 clones, over 65% of them seen only once. Time point in this sample: blood 4 weeks post-SBRT, at nephrectomy. Treatment of the sample: 15 Gy SBRT to primary tumor, nephrectomy 4 weeks later. This specimen was blood, taken from a patient whose treatment included radiotherapy and nephrectomy. The receptors derive from a man in his sixties with renal cell carcinoma.

The chain joins TRBV25-1 to TRBJ2-3; D is tentatively TRBD1 or TRBD2 (5 bases each). Trimming left V 6 bases short and J 1 base short, with 11 bases between. Germline V gene sequence: CDR1 MGHDK, CDR2 SYGVNS. This CDR3 has 14 residues. The DNA of the CDR3 is TGTGCCAGCAGGAGGGGCTTGCGCACAGATACGCAGTATTTT. It translates to CASRRGLRTDTQYF.

The rearrangement uses TRBV19 and TRBJ1-1; tentative D call: TRBD1 (6 bases). Germline V lookup: CDR1 LNHDA, CDR2 SQIVND (reference sequence). The V and J ends lost 7 bases and 4 bases respectively, with 13 bases between them. The CDR3 runs 13 residues. As DNA, the CDR3 is TGTGCCAGTAAATCTTCAGGGGTCACTGAAGCTTTCTTT. Protein: CASKSSGVTEAFF.

The V gene is TRBV7-2, the J gene TRBJ2-1; TRBD2 matches at 12 bases. Germline V gene lookup returns CDR1 SGHTA and CDR2 FQGNSA. V was clipped by 5 bases and J by 7 bases; unmatched bases: 3. The CDR3 totals 14 residues. The CDR3 region is CASSRTSGNNEQFF. In DNA, the CDR3 is TGTGCCAGCAGCAGGACTAGCGGGAATAATGAGCAGTTCTTC.

This clone has a single count. V gene TRBV5-6 combines with J gene TRBJ2-5, with a tentative D call TRBD1 (6 bases). The germline gives CDR1 SGHDT, CDR2 YYEEEE. Trimming pared 3 bases from V and 2 bases from J, leaving 11 bases between. This CDR3 has 14 amino acids. CDR3 bases: TGTGCCAGCAGCTGGGAGAGGGGGCAAGAGACCCAGTACTTC. The encoded protein is CASSWERGQETQYF.

The chain couples TRBV7-8 to TRBJ2-3; D is possibly TRBD2 (7 bases). V lost 5 bases to trimming and J lost 1 base, with 13 bases between them. Germline-derived CDR1 and CDR2 are SGHVS and FQNEAQ. This CDR3 comprises 15 residues. CDR3 sequence: CASSLQGLRTDTQYF. The CDR3 nucleotides read TGTGCCAGCAGCCTACAGGGACTACGCACAGATACGCAGTATTTT.

The chain combines TRBV10-3 with TRBJ2-7; D is perhaps TRBD1 (6 bases). Germline lookup yields CDR1 ENHRY and CDR2 SYGVKD. The CDR3 spans 15 residues. With 3 bases removed from V and 5 bases from J, the gap between germline ends came to 17 bases. The CDR3 is CAISDRGAPGDEQYV. CDR3 DNA sequence: TGTGCCATCAGTGACAGGGGTGCCCCCGGCGACGAGCAGTACGTC.

V usage is TRBV4-3 and J usage is TRBJ2-7; D may correspond to TRBD1 or TRBD2 (5 bases each). V dropped 0 bases and J dropped 4 bases, with 10 bases sitting between them. The CDR3 runs 14 residues. Germline V gene sequence: CDR1 LGHNA, CDR2 YSLEER. The CDR3 here is CASSQDAGAYEQYF. For the CDR3, the DNA is TGCGCCAGCAGCCAAGATGCCGGGGCTTACGAGCAGTACTTC.

This chain connects TRBV6-1 to TRBJ2-3; 10 bases align to TRBD2. CDR3 length: 17 residues. V shed 4 bases and J 4 bases; nucleotides not matched to a gene: 11. In germline, CDR1 is MNHNS, CDR2 SASEGT. Here the CDR3 reads CASSGGTKSGRADTQYF. In nucleotides, the CDR3 is TGTGCCAGCAGTGGAGGCACTAAAAGCGGGAGGGCAGATACGCAGTATTTT.

With respect to this clone: Other DNA variants within this sample encode the same CDR3. This chain connects TRBV19 to TRBJ1-1; D is ambiguous. Per the germline V gene, CDR1 is LNHDA and CDR2 is SQIVND (reference sequence). The CDR3 consists of 13 residues. With 1 base removed from V and 1 base from J, the gap between germline ends came to 4 bases. The CDR3 bases are TGTGCCAGTAGTATAGTGGAGAACACTGAAGCTTTCTTT. It codes for CASSIVENTEAFF.

The rearrangement links TRBV5-6 to TRBJ1-4; TRBD1 matches at 8 bases. The CDR3 runs to 14 residues. The germline CDR1 and CDR2 sequences are SGHDT and YYEEEE. Trimming removed 5 bases from V and 7 bases from J; junction bases left unmatched: 7. The CDR3 region is CASRATGAGEKLFF. CDR3 nucleotides: TGTGCCAGCAGGGCGACAGGGGCGGGTGAAAAACTGTTTTTT.

The J gene is TRBJ2-3, the V gene TRBV27, with D uncertain. The CDR3 totals 13 residues. Germline CDR1 reads MNHEY; CDR2 reads SMNVEV (reference sequence). Trimming took off 2 bases at V and 5 bases at J, with 8 bases between the two ends. CDR3 coding DNA: TGTGCCAGCAGTTTAACCGCCCTAGATACGCAGTATTTT. Its protein is CASSLTALDTQYF.

In regard to this clone: Other DNA variants within this sample encode the same CDR3. V usage is TRBV7-5 and J usage is TRBJ1-4; the tabulated D call, TRBD1, remains unverified against the DNA. TRBV7-5 is recorded as a pseudogene. The CDR3 has 14 amino acids. CDR3: CARSPQGSDEKLFF. Written as DNA, the CDR3 is TGTGCCAGAAGCCCTCAGGGATCGGATGAAAAACTGTTTTTT.

V usage is TRBV7-9 and J usage is TRBJ2-7; D unclear. The germline V gene has CDR1 SEHNR and CDR2 FQNEAQ (reference sequence). The CDR3 consists of 13 residues. With 4 bases removed from V and 2 bases from J, the gap between germline ends came to 9 bases. DNA for the CDR3: TGTGCCAGCAGCTCCGTCGGAGCCTACGAGCAGTACGTC. Encoded protein: CASSSVGAYEQYV.

This clone was seen only a few times. The chain links TRBV6-5 to TRBJ1-2; unclear D gene. The germline CDR1 and CDR2 sequences are MNHEY and SVGAGI. Trimming cost V 2 bases and J 4 bases, with 8 bases left between them. The CDR3 loop spans 13 amino acids. CDR3 sequence: CASSYVGFYGYTF. CDR3 nucleotide sequence: TGTGCCAGCAGTTACGTGGGATTCTATGGCTACACCTTC.

V gene TRBV6-6 combines with J gene TRBJ2-1; the D gene is possibly TRBD1 (5 bases). The CDR3 is made up of 15 amino acids. Germline-derived CDR1 and CDR2 are MNHNY and SVGAGI (reference sequence). The V end was cut by 2 bases, the J end by 6 bases, with 14 bases between. The CDR3: CASSYGQGRLNEQFF. DNA of the CDR3: TGTGCCAGCAGTTACGGCCAGGGCAGGCTCAATGAGCAGTTCTTC.

Concerning this clone: A much larger clone is a single base away; this may be a read error. The sample has other DNA sequences that encode this CDR3 too. This chain uses TRBV29-1 with TRBJ2-5, with 8 bases that match TRBD1. The germline V gene has CDR1 SQVTM and CDR2 ANQGSEA. This CDR3 region has 13 residues. With 3 bases clipped from V and 4 bases from J, the junction kept 4 bases outside the gene matches. CDR3 nucleotide sequence: TGCAGCGTTGACGGACAGGGTGGAGAGACCCAGTACTTC. Its translation is CSVDGQGGETQYF.

The V and J genes are TRBV25-1 and TRBJ1-6; TRBD1 might be the D (5 bases). Trimming pared 8 bases from V and 7 bases from J, leaving 12 bases between. The CDR3 has 13 amino acids. Germline V lookup: CDR1 MGHDK, CDR2 SYGVNS. The CDR3 loop is CASQTASNSPLHF. As DNA, the CDR3 is TGTGCCAGCCAGACAGCCAGCAATTCACCCCTCCACTTT. Supplemented by reference TRBV25-1 and TRBJ1-6, the full variable domain reads EADIYQTPRYLVIGTGKKITLECSQTMGHDKMYWYQQDPGMELHLIHYSYGVNSTEKGDLSSESTVSRIRTEHFPLTLESARPSHTSQYLCASQTASNSPLHFGNGTRLTVT.